One sample yielded the 8 T cell receptor beta chains listed below, sequenced in a study of molecular identifiers for immune sequencing clone quantification. TCRdb analysed the PCR reads with MiXCR anew, one entry per CDR3 protein. Seen here are about 500,000 distinct CDR3 sequences, roughly 25% observed once, and the top ten hold 0.7% to 0.9%. Sequencing was performed on naive CD8+ T cells from blood, with Jurkat cell RNA spiked in. The sample's subset: FACS-sorted CD8+CD4-CCR7+CD45RA+ naive T cells. Receptors originate from a human donor in good health. Some libraries in this study had Jurkat cell RNA spiked in.

This clonotype was observed many times. This chain links TRBV6-5 with TRBJ2-5; possibly TRBD1 for D (5 bases). V gave up 2 bases and J gave up 4 bases, with 14 bases separating them. CDR1 MNHEY and CDR2 SVGAGI come from the germline V gene. CDR3 length equals 15 residues. The CDR3: CASSYAPPGLETQYF. DNA of the CDR3: TGTGCCAGCAGTTACGCCCCACCAGGGTTAGAGACCCAGTACTTC.

At least ten counts were recorded for this clonotype. The V gene is TRBV27, the J gene TRBJ2-1; TRBD2 aligns across 9 bases. After removal of 8 bases from V and 8 bases from J, the junction contained 10 bases not matched to a gene. In germline, CDR1 is MNHEY, CDR2 SMNVEV (reference sequence). The CDR3 is made up of 14 amino acids. CDR3 nucleotides: TGTGCCAGCGCTTGGGGACTAGCATTCCATGAGCAGTTCTTC. This sequence encodes CASAWGLAFHEQFF.

Regarding this clonotype: With a much larger clone just one base away, this may be a read error. Because the CDR3 is missing its conserved closing phenylalanine or tryptophan, this is likely a read error. The CDR3, as DNA: TGTGCCAGCAGCTCTCTCGGGACAGCCACAGATACGCAGTATATT. Residues: CASSSLGTATDTQYI. The rearrangement uses TRBV5-4 and TRBJ2-3; TRBD1 aligns across 7 bases. Losses at the gene ends were 3 bases for V and 2 bases for J; bases not matched to a gene: 6. CDR1 SGHNT and CDR2 YYREEE come from the germline V gene (reference sequence). The CDR3 contains 15 residues.

Note on this clonotype: A read error may be the cause here, since a much bigger clone is one base away. The chain has TRBV12-3 or TRBV12-4 and TRBJ1-1; 8 nucleotides align to TRBD1. V was pared by 4 bases and J by 0 bases, with 13 bases of the junction left unmatched. There are 18 residues in the CDR3. CDR3 DNA sequence: TGTGCCAGCAGTTCGGGTTTCGGGGACAGGACAGTGAACACTGAAGCTTTCTTT. It encodes CASSSGFGDRTVNTEAFF.

V and J are TRBV19 and TRBJ1-3; D is unclear. The length of the CDR3 is 15 residues. Between the trimmed V and J ends, which lost 7 bases and 4 bases, there was a span of 17 bases. CDR1 is LNHDA, CDR2 SQIVND, per germline (reference sequence). Written as DNA, the CDR3 is TGTGCCAGTATCACCCCGACAACGCAAGGAAACACCATATATTTT. Its protein is CASITPTTQGNTIYF. Complete variable domain (other parts from reference TRBV19 and TRBJ1-3): DGGITQSPKYLFRKEGQNVTLSCEQNLNHDAMYWYRQDPGQGLRLIYYSQIVNDFQKGDIAEGYSVSREKKESFPLTVTSAQKNPTAFYLCASITPTTQGNTIYFGEGSWLTVV.

The chain has TRBV27 and TRBJ2-2, with D tentatively TRBD1 (6 bases). Germline V lookup: CDR1 MNHEY, CDR2 SMNVEV (reference sequence). V dropped 5 bases and J dropped 6 bases, with 19 bases sitting between them. The CDR3 has 16 residues. CDR3 sequence (DNA): TGTGCCAGCAGTCCCACCCTGATGGGGGCCTCCGGGGAGCTGTTTTTT. Residues: CASSPTLMGASGELFF.

In regard to this clonotype: A far larger clone is one base from this, pointing to a likely read error. The chain links TRBV5-3 to TRBJ2-1; possible D gene TRBD1, 6 bases. TRBV5-3 is given ORF status, its function remaining uncertain. The CDR3 extends over 13 amino acids. CDR3 sequence reads: CASSLGQYNEQLF. CDR3 nucleotides: TGTGCCAGCAGCTTAGGACAGTACAATGAGCAGCTCTTC.

This chain's CDR3 is CASIRDSTDTQYF. CDR3 coding DNA: TGTGCCAGCATTCGGGACAGCACAGATACGCAGTATTTT. The chain has TRBV2 and TRBJ2-3; TRBD1 or TRBD2 may be the D gene (5 bases each). The CDR3 spans 13 residues. Germline V lookup: CDR1 SNHLY, CDR2 FYNNEI. Trimming stripped 7 bases from V and 0 bases from J, with 8 bases between.